The T cell receptor (beta chain) under discussion was sequenced for a study of T cells in Graves' hyperthyroidism and ophthalmopathy. Looking at the study overall: The authors collected peripheral blood at initial diagnosis, before any treatment.

Hyperthyroidism patients were newly diagnosed, had disease duration under 2 months, and were aged 18 to 65 years. A patient was excluded if there was uncontrolled infection, other autoimmune disease, pregnancy or lactation. This clonotype was detected many times. V was clipped by 7 bases and J by 3 bases, with 16 bases between them. Germline V gene sequence: CDR1 MDHEN, CDR2 SYDVKM. The CDR3 sequence is 15 residues long. The CDR3 regions of TCR beta were amplified from RNA transcripts. HTBI primers were used for first-round RT-PCR of the TCR CDR3. TCRdb processed the multiplex PCR reads anew with MiXCR; each CDR3 protein has one entry. This sample has roughly 170,000 distinct CDR3 sequences, with 17% found just once.

The sample taken for sequencing was blood. The TCR originated in a woman in her fifties or sixties with Graves' hyperthyroidism. The chain has TRBV28 and TRBJ1-5; D is uncertain. CDR3 sequence reads: CASTFRVSLNQPQHF. For the CDR3, the DNA is TGTGCCAGCACCTTTCGGGTTTCACTCAATCAGCCCCAGCATTTT.